The rows below give T cell receptor beta chains drawn from one sample of a study of T cells in Graves' hyperthyroidism and ophthalmopathy. TCRdb analysed the multiplex PCR reads with MiXCR anew, one entry per CDR3 protein. The data contain a few hundred thousand distinct CDR3 sequences, under 25% of them singletons. The specimen sequenced was blood. These receptors were taken from a woman aged 50 to 65 with Graves' hyperthyroidism. Each CDR3 is given with its conserved first and last residue. The D gene is left open where the match is weak. The size entry is marked missing in some rows and otherwise reads once, few, many or a size class.

J,D,size,V,DNA,CDR3
TRBJ2-1,.,.,TRBV28,TGTGCCAGCAGTTTATGGCTCTTGGGGAATGAGCAGTTCTTC,CASSLWLLGNEQFF
TRBJ2-1,TRBD2,many,TRBV2,TGTGCCAGCAAAAGGACTAGCTACTACAATGAGCAGTTCTTC,CASKRTSYYNEQFF
TRBJ2-3,TRBD2,few,TRBV6-1,TGTGCCAGCAGACCCGGGGTAGCGGGTAGGGATACGCAGTATTTT,CASRPGVAGRDTQYF
TRBJ2-2,.,.,TRBV5-1,TGCGCCAGCAGCCCGGACAGTAGAGACACCGGGGAGCTGTTTTTT,CASSPDSRDTGELFF
TRBJ1-2,.,few,TRBV27,TGTGCCAGCAGTTCTTTAGGGGGCTATGGCTACACCTTC,CASSSLGGYGYTF
TRBJ2-7,.,many,TRBV20-1,TGCAGTGCTAGCCCAGTTCTCTACGAGCAGTACTTC,CSASPVLYEQYF
TRBJ2-7,.,many,TRBV6-6,TGTGCCAGCAGTTACTCGACCCCCACCCTCTCCTACGAGCAGTACTTC,CASSYSTPTLSYEQYF
TRBJ1-4,.,many,TRBV18,TGTGCCAGCTCACCCTCGCCGGGGGAAAAACTGTTTTTT,CASSPSPGEKLFF
TRBJ1-5,.,few,TRBV6-1,TGTGCCAGCAGAGCGGACATTAGCAATCAGCCCCAGCATTTT,CASRADISNQPQHF
TRBJ1-2,.,.,TRBV12-3/TRBV12-4,TGTGCCAGCATGGCCGGGGGCGTTGGCTACACCTTC,CASMAGGVGYTF
TRBJ2-3,TRBD2,many,TRBV11-2,TGTGCCAGCAGCTCGGGACTAGCGGGAGTGGTAGATACGCAGTATTTT,CASSSGLAGVVDTQYF
TRBJ2-1,.,.,TRBV2,TGTGCCAGCAGCCCCTCCCCCCACGGGGCCGGAGGCAATGAGCAGTTCTTC,CASSPSPHGAGGNEQFF
TRBJ1-2,.,.,TRBV25-1,TGTGCCAGCAGTGGAGGACAGACTTACTACACCTTC,CASSGGQTYYTF
TRBJ2-2,TRBD1,many,TRBV2,TGTGCCAGCCAGACGGGACAGGGAGACACCGGGGAGCTGTTTTTT,CASQTGQGDTGELFF
TRBJ2-1,TRBD1,many,TRBV11-3,TGTGCCAGCAGCCTGGGACAGCCAAAGAATGAGCAGTTCTTC,CASSLGQPKNEQFF
TRBJ1-1,.,many,TRBV28,TGTGCCAGCACTGGGGCAGGGATGAACACTGAAGCTTTCTTT,CASTGAGMNTEAFF
TRBJ1-2,.,many,TRBV10-3,TGTGCCATCAGTGATCCCGGGGGGGGCGATTCTGGCTACACCTTC,CAISDPGGGDSGYTF
TRBJ1-1,.,many,TRBV3-1,TGTGCCAGCAGCCAAAAGGGCAGCTCGAACACTGAAGCTTTCTTT,CASSQKGSSNTEAFF
TRBJ1-1,.,many,TRBV20-1,TGCAGTGCTACTCAAAGCATGACTGAAGCTTTCTTT,CSATQSMTEAFF
TRBJ2-3,.,many,TRBV7-9,TGTGCCAGCAGCTTAGCTAGCGGCACAGATACGCAGTATTTT,CASSLASGTDTQYF
TRBJ2-1,TRBD1,few,TRBV9,TGTGCCAGCAGCGTCCCGGGACAGGGTGGTTCCTACAATGAGCAGTTCTTC,CASSVPGQGGSYNEQFF
TRBJ1-4,.,.,TRBV28,TGTGCCAGCAGCGTAGGTGGAGATAATGAAAAACTGTTTTTT,CASSVGGDNEKLFF
TRBJ2-1,TRBD2,few,TRBV11-2,TGTGCCAGCAGCTCAACTAGCGGGGGGACCTACAATGAGCAGTTCTTC,CASSSTSGGTYNEQFF
TRBJ1-2,TRBD1,many,TRBV18,TGTGCCAGCTCACCACGGGACAGCGGGTATGGCTACACCTTC,CASSPRDSGYGYTF
TRBJ1-1,.,many,TRBV3-1,TGTGCCAGCAGCCAAGATATTCAGGACATGAACACTGAAGCTTTCTTT,CASSQDIQDMNTEAFF
TRBJ2-6,.,.,TRBV27,TGTGCCAGCAGTTTAATCGGGGCCAACGTCCTGACTTTC,CASSLIGANVLTF
TRBJ1-4,TRBD1,few,TRBV6-2/TRBV6-3,TGTGCCAGCAGCCATCCTTGGACAGGAGACGAAAAACTGTTTTTT,CASSHPWTGDEKLFF
TRBJ2-2,TRBD2,many,TRBV11-3,TGTGCCAGCACCGTACTAGCGGGAGGTAGCACCGGGGAGCTGTTTTTT,CASTVLAGGSTGELFF
TRBJ2-7,TRBD1,.,TRBV19,TGTGCCAGTAGTCCAAAGGGACAGGGCGGGTCCTACGAGCAGTACTTC,CASSPKGQGGSYEQYF